The rows below give T cell receptor beta chains drawn from one sample of a study of response to subunit inactivated influenza vaccine. TCRdb ran MiXCR on the RT-PCR reads and lists one entry per CDR3 protein. The sample consists of 550,000 to 800,000 distinct CDR3 sequences, 15% to 17% of them appearing once. Sample: PBMCs from blood, taken 11 to 12 days after vaccination. Receptor source: a man aged 50-60 years who received an inactivated influenza vaccine. The CDR3 runs from the conserved cysteine through the conserved F or W. D genes are given only for firm matches. Rows give clone size only sometimes, using once, few, many, or a class for an expanded clone.

J gene	clone size	D gene	V gene	CDR3 protein	CDR3 DNA
TRBJ2-1	-	TRBD2	TRBV4-3	CASNQDWVGAGSYNEQFF	TGCGCCAGCAACCAAGATTGGGTTGGAGCGGGGTCCTACAATGAGCAGTTCTTC
TRBJ2-7	-	-	TRBV14	CASSQGILYEQYF	TGTGCCAGCAGCCAAGGGATCTTGTACGAGCAGTACTTC
TRBJ2-3	many	-	TRBV12-3/TRBV12-4	CASRITDTSTDTQYF	TGTGCCAGCCGAATCACGGATACTAGCACAGATACGCAGTATTTT
TRBJ2-1	-	-	TRBV7-6	CASGGEDNEQFF	TGTGCCAGCGGGGGAGAGGACAATGAGCAGTTCTTC
TRBJ2-1	few	TRBD2	TRBV9	CASSETSGRSFDEQFF	TGTGCCAGCAGCGAGACTAGCGGGAGAAGTTTCGATGAGCAGTTCTTC
TRBJ1-2	-	-	TRBV10-3	CAISESTGQSNYGYTF	TGTGCCATCAGTGAGTCCACAGGGCAATCTAACTATGGCTACACCTTC
TRBJ2-1	-	TRBD2	TRBV11-1	CASSQRRTSGSFYDEQFF	TGTGCCAGCAGCCAGAGGCGGACTAGCGGGAGTTTCTACGATGAGCAGTTCTTC
TRBJ1-4	once	-	TRBV28	CTSSSLQRTNEKLFF	TGTACCAGCAGTTCTCTACAGAGGACTAATGAAAAACTGTTTTTT
TRBJ2-5	few	-	TRBV6-5	CASSYSTKGETQYF	TGTGCCAGCAGTTACTCGACGAAAGGGGAGACCCAGTACTTC
TRBJ2-1	few	-	TRBV28	CASSGGPGGNEQFF	TGTGCCAGCAGTGGAGGACCCGGGGGAAATGAGCAGTTCTTC
TRBJ2-3	-	TRBD1	TRBV5-1	CASSWDSLTDTQYF	TGCGCCAGCAGCTGGGACAGCCTCACAGATACGCAGTATTTT
TRBJ2-7	-	TRBD2	TRBV5-1	CASSFSAGGASYEQYF	TGCGCCAGCAGTTTTTCTGCGGGGGGCGCATCCTACGAGCAGTACTTC
TRBJ2-3	many	-	TRBV4-1	CASSQGSPLRGGRLGADTQYF	TGCGCCAGCAGCCAAGGATCACCCCTCAGGGGGGGGCGCCTCGGAGCAGATACGCAGTATTTT
TRBJ1-2	-	-	TRBV7-2	CASSFQGGGGYTF	TGTGCCAGCAGCTTCCAGGGCGGTGGAGGCTACACCTTC
TRBJ1-1	many	-	TRBV24-1	CATSDTLNTEAFF	TGTGCCACCAGTGATACGTTGAACACTGAAGCTTTCTTT
TRBJ2-1	-	TRBD2	TRBV12-3/TRBV12-4	CASSVTSDNEQFF	TGTGCCAGCAGTGTAACTAGCGACAATGAGCAGTTCTTC
TRBJ2-5	-	-	TRBV5-1	CASSLAFETQYF	TGCGCCAGCAGCTTGGCATTCGAGACCCAGTACTTC
TRBJ2-2	few	-	TRBV5-1	CASSLGQATGELFF	TGCGCCAGCAGCTTGGGACAGGCCACCGGGGAGCTGTTTTTT
TRBJ2-3	few	TRBD2	TRBV20-1	CSASGTRGTDTQYF	TGCAGTGCTAGCGGGACTAGGGGCACAGATACGCAGTATTTT
TRBJ2-2	many	TRBD1	TRBV5-1	CASSLARGLPNTGELFF	TGCGCCAGCAGCTTGGCCAGGGGGCTTCCGAACACCGGGGAGCTGTTTTTT
TRBJ2-5	-	-	TRBV5-1	CGSSLGRSQETQYF	TGCGGCAGCAGCTTGGGACGGAGCCAAGAGACCCAGTACTTC
TRBJ1-1	few	-	TRBV7-8	CASSLTFNRLNTEAFF	TGTGCCAGCAGCTTGACATTTAATAGGCTGAACACTGAAGCTTTCTTT
TRBJ1-1	-	-	TRBV9	CASSWGDLGAEAFF	TGTGCCAGCAGTTGGGGAGATTTGGGGGCTGAAGCTTTCTTT
TRBJ2-2	-	TRBD2	TRBV11-2	CASSARASGRAPGELFF	TGTGCCAGCAGCGCCCGCGCTAGCGGGAGGGCCCCCGGGGAGCTGTTTTTT
TRBJ2-7	few	TRBD2	TRBV6-2/TRBV6-3	CASSWGAREIYEQYF	TGTGCCAGCAGTTGGGGCGCGCGGGAGATCTACGAGCAGTACTTC
TRBJ2-7	-	TRBD1	TRBV7-2	CASSSWTGSYEQYF	TGTGCCAGCAGCTCGTGGACAGGGTCCTACGAGCAGTACTTC
TRBJ2-7	-	-	TRBV20-1	CSARGGSVYEQYF	TGCAGTGCTAGAGGAGGGAGCGTTTACGAGCAGTACTTC
TRBJ1-4	-	-	TRBV7-9	CASSLGSVATNEKLFF	TGTGCCAGCAGCTTAGGGTCGGTTGCAACTAATGAAAAACTGTTTTTT
TRBJ2-5	-	TRBD1	TRBV29-1	CSATGPQETQYF	TGCAGCGCGACAGGGCCCCAAGAGACCCAGTACTTC
TRBJ2-7	-	-	TRBV2	CASSPGRGRWEQYF	TGTGCCAGCAGCCCGGGGAGGGGGCGGTGGGAGCAGTACTTC
TRBJ2-5	few	TRBD1	TRBV3-1	CASSRAQGARETQYF	TGTGCCAGCAGCCGAGCACAGGGGGCGAGAGAGACCCAGTACTTC
TRBJ2-1	-	TRBD2	TRBV24-1	CATSDRRDYKNNEQFF	TGTGCCACCAGTGATCGCCGGGACTACAAAAACAATGAGCAGTTCTTC